This is a list of T cell receptor beta chains from one sample in a study of Graves' ophthalmopathy and Graves' hyperthyroidism. MiXCR, run by TCRdb on the multiplex PCR reads, gives a single entry per CDR3 protein. The data contain just over 400,000 distinct CDR3 sequences, 20% to 25% of them singletons. The source material was peripheral blood. The receptor source for this set is a woman aged 18-30 years with stable Graves' hyperthyroidism. CDR3s include the opening cysteine and the closing phenylalanine or tryptophan. D genes are given only for firm matches. Some rows mark clone size as missing; the rest say once, few, many or name a class of expanded clone.

.,many,TRBJ2-5,TRBV9,TGTGCCAGTGAAGGGGGGGATCGGGAGACCCAGTACTTC,CASEGGDRETQYF
TRBD2,many,TRBJ2-7,TRBV25-1,TGTGCCAGCACCGGGGGGAGGGCCGAGCAGTACTTC,CASTGGRAEQYF
TRBD2,many,TRBJ2-7,TRBV20-1,TGCAGTGCTCATGGGACTAGCGGCCCCTACGAGCAGTACTTC,CSAHGTSGPYEQYF
.,many,TRBJ1-5,TRBV6-2/TRBV6-3,TGTGCCAGCAGTTACAGTGGGCATCAGCCCCAGCATTTT,CASSYSGHQPQHF
.,.,TRBJ2-1,TRBV20-1,TGCAGTGCTAGCCCACTAGCAGGAGGGCGCAATGAGCAGTTCTTC,CSASPLAGGRNEQFF
.,many,TRBJ2-7,TRBV11-1,TGTGCCAGCAGCTCACCTGGATTCAGGTTTCCCTACGAGCAGTACTTC,CASSSPGFRFPYEQYF
TRBD2,many,TRBJ2-5,TRBV7-6,TGTGCCAGCAGCGCAACTAGCGGACAAGAGACCAAGTACTTC,CASSATSGQETKYF
.,many,TRBJ1-1,TRBV6-2/TRBV6-3,TGTGCCACCAAGGTCGCAGGGTACTCGTCTGCCGCTTTCTTT,CATKVAGYSSAAFF
.,many,TRBJ1-3,TRBV7-8,TGTGCCAGCAGTCGCGTCCCAGGGAGCTCTGGAAACACCATATATTTT,CASSRVPGSSGNTIYF
.,many,TRBJ1-1,TRBV20-1,TGCAGTGCTAGTCCGGGATCGGACACTGAAGCTTTCTTT,CSASPGSDTEAFF
.,.,TRBJ1-1,TRBV3-1,TGTGCCAGCAGCCAGGTTCGGGGGTTTGAAGCTTTCTTT,CASSQVRGFEAFF
TRBD2,many,TRBJ2-2,TRBV4-2,TGTGCCAGCAGCCAAGGCGCGGGAGGGGGGACCGGGGAGCTGTTTTTT,CASSQGAGGGTGELFF
.,many,TRBJ2-7,TRBV20-1,TGCAGTGCTAGTTCCTCCTACGAGCAGTACTTC,CSASSSYEQYF
.,many,TRBJ2-2,TRBV29-1,TGCAGCGTTGTCAGGGGCGGTACCGGGGAGCTGTTTTTT,CSVVRGGTGELFF
.,many,TRBJ2-7,TRBV12-3/TRBV12-4,TGTGCCAGCAGTTTTGAACTCTACGAGCAGTACTTC,CASSFELYEQYF
.,many,TRBJ2-7,TRBV20-1,TGCAGTGCTAGCGGGAACCTCCTGGCCTCCCGGGCGGGTTACGAGCAGTACTTC,CSASGNLLASRAGYEQYF
.,many,TRBJ1-2,TRBV15,TGTGCCACCAGCAGAGGGGCAGGCTATGGCTACACCTTC,CATSRGAGYGYTF
.,many,TRBJ2-7,TRBV5-5,TGTGCCAGCAGCGCGGAAGGGAGTCGCTCCTATGAGCAGTACTTC,CASSAEGSRSYEQYF
.,once,TRBJ2-5,TRBV27,TGTGCCAGCAGTTTAGGTCGGGACACCACCGGGGAGACCCAGTACTTC,CASSLGRDTTGETQYF
.,few,TRBJ2-5,TRBV7-2,TGTGCCAGCAGCTTAGAGCCGGCGGGGAAGCGGACCCAGTACTTC,CASSLEPAGKRTQYF
.,.,TRBJ2-5,TRBV19,TGTGCCAGTAGTTCGAACCCCCCAGAGACCCAGTACTTC,CASSSNPPETQYF
.,.,TRBJ1-2,TRBV6-5,TGTGCCAGCAGTTACTCGCGGGCCTGGGTGGGCGGCTACACCTTC,CASSYSRAWVGGYTF
TRBD1,many,TRBJ2-5,TRBV12-3/TRBV12-4,TGTGCCAGCAGTTCCGGGACAGGACCACAAGAGACCCAGTACTTC,CASSSGTGPQETQYF
TRBD2,many,TRBJ2-5,TRBV13,TGTGCCAGCAGCGACCAGACTAGCGGGAGCGTCGAAACCCAGTACTTC,CASSDQTSGSVETQYF
TRBD2,.,TRBJ2-7,TRBV7-8,TGTGCCAGCAGCTTAGCTTCTAGCGGGAGTGTCGAGCAGTACTTC,CASSLASSGSVEQYF
TRBD1,.,TRBJ2-5,TRBV5-1,TGCGCCAGCAGCTTGGGATCCCTACAGGGGGAGACCCAGTACTTC,CASSLGSLQGETQYF
.,.,TRBJ1-5,TRBV19,TGTGCCAGTAGTAGCCTGGGCAGATCGCAGCCTCAGCATTTT,CASSSLGRSQPQHF
TRBD1,many,TRBJ2-7,TRBV30,TGTGCCTGGAGCCAGGACAGGCCTACCTACGAGCAGTACTTC,CAWSQDRPTYEQYF
.,few,TRBJ2-7,TRBV19,TGTGCCAGTGAGGGCTTTGGGGAGCAGTACTTC,CASEGFGEQYF
TRBD2,few,TRBJ2-7,TRBV28,TGTGCCAGCTTTTCCGGGAGGTCCTACGAGCAGTACTTC,CASFSGRSYEQYF
.,many,TRBJ2-7,TRBV4-1,TGCGCCAGCAGCCGGGCGGTCATGAACGAGCAGTACTTC,CASSRAVMNEQYF
TRBD2,few,TRBJ2-5,TRBV7-3,TGTGCCAGCAGCTTAACGACTAGCGGGATGGAAGAGACCCAGTACTTC,CASSLTTSGMEETQYF